The 11 T cell receptor beta chains below come from one sample, sequenced in a study of regulatory T cells in long-lasting Graves disease. Time point reported: newly diagnosed GD, antithyroid drugs for less than 3 months. The TCR library was prepared using RNA isolated from PBMCs. CDR3-region Arm-PCR and iRepertoire HTBI primers produced the TCR beta libraries. Each CDR3 protein gets one entry after TCRdb re-called the multiplex PCR reads with MiXCR. The profile shows 500,000 or so distinct CDR3 sequences, 12% to 15% of them singletons. These records were also assigned to another study, of T cells in Graves' hyperthyroidism and ophthalmopathy.

This specimen was peripheral blood mononuclear cells (PBMCs), taken at new diagnosis, from a patient treated with antithyroid drugs. These receptors all come from a woman aged 50 to 65 with Graves disease.

This clonotype was detected ten times or more. The chain is built from TRBV6-4 and TRBJ2-1; 8 bases align to TRBD2. CDR3 size: 16 residues. CDR1 MRHNA and CDR2 SNTAGT come from the germline V gene. With 0 bases clipped from V and 0 bases from J, the junction kept 1 base outside the gene matches. CDR3 loop: CASSDSGTSSYNEQFF. The CDR3 region has the DNA TGTGCCAGCAGTGACTCTGGGACTAGCTCCTACAATGAGCAGTTCTTC.

This clonotype was seen repeatedly, ten times or more. J is TRBJ2-5 and V is TRBV11-2, with TRBD1 as a possible D gene (6 bases). The ends were cut back, 2 bases at V and 2 bases at J, with 9 bases in the middle. Germline loops: CDR1 SGHAT, CDR2 FQNNGV. The CDR3 length is 14 residues. CDR3 coding DNA: TGTGCCAGCAGCTTAATCCAGGGGCAAGAGACCCAGTACTTC. Protein sequence: CASSLIQGQETQYF.

The V gene is TRBV13, the J gene TRBJ2-1; 14 nucleotides agree with TRBD2. V was pared by 5 bases and J by 9 bases, with 6 bases of the junction left unmatched. Germline CDR1 PRHDT, CDR2 FYEKMQ (reference sequence). This CDR3 is 15 amino acids long. CDR3 loop: CASSTGTSGSLEQFF. CDR3 DNA sequence: TGTGCCAGCAGCACTGGGACTAGCGGGAGTCTTGAGCAGTTCTTC.

The rearrangement joins TRBV7-3 to TRBJ2-1, with D maybe TRBD1 (6 bases). Germline loops: CDR1 SGHTA, CDR2 FQGTGA. The V and J ends lost 5 bases and 8 bases respectively, with 16 bases between them. The CDR3 runs to 14 residues. The CDR3 nucleotides read TGTGCCAGCAGCCCCCAGGGGAGTGGGCATGAGCAGTTCTTC. As protein: CASSPQGSGHEQFF.

This clonotype has only a few counts. The chain combines TRBV9 with TRBJ2-1; D perhaps matches TRBD2 (5 bases). V gave up 0 bases and J gave up 4 bases, with 20 bases separating them. There are 18 residues in the CDR3. CDR1 and CDR2 from the germline V gene are SGDLS and YYNGEE. The CDR3 reads CASSVEPAWISEYNEQFF. The CDR3, as DNA: TGTGCCAGCAGCGTAGAGCCCGCCTGGATTAGCGAATACAATGAGCAGTTCTTC.

This clonotype was counted a few times. The chain employs TRBV3-1 and TRBJ2-7; 9 bases match TRBD2. V shed 1 base and J 4 bases; nucleotides not matched to a gene: 5. Germline V CDR1 and CDR2: LGHDT, YNNKEL (reference sequence). This CDR3 has 15 amino acids. In DNA, the CDR3 is TGTGCCAGCAGCCAAGTAGCGGGAGTGGGGTACGAGCAGTACTTC. It translates to CASSQVAGVGYEQYF.

This clonotype occurred many times. CDR3 loop: CASSLDSRGEKLFF. The CDR3 DNA reads TGTGCCAGCAGTTTAGACAGCAGGGGCGAAAAACTGTTTTTT. The chain employs TRBV12-3 or TRBV12-4 and TRBJ1-4, with D perhaps TRBD1 (6 bases). The V and J ends lost 1 base and 8 bases respectively, with 11 bases between them. This CDR3 region has 14 residues.

This clonotype showed up just a few times. The V gene is TRBV9, the J gene TRBJ2-2; D might be TRBD1 or TRBD2, each matching 6 bases. The CDR3 is 14 amino acids. CDR1 SGDLS and CDR2 YYNGEE come from the germline V gene. With 5 bases removed from V and 5 bases from J, the gap between germline ends came to 13 bases. The CDR3 coding sequence is TGTGCCAGCAGGCCCGGGGGCCGAACCGGGGAGCTGTTTTTT. It translates to CASRPGGRTGELFF.

The chain combines TRBV3-1 with TRBJ2-5, with D possibly TRBD1 on 6 matching bases. In germline, CDR1 is LGHDT, CDR2 YNNKEL (reference sequence). CDR3 length: 17 amino acids. The V end was cut by 4 bases, the J end by 4 bases, with 22 bases between. The CDR3, as DNA: TGTGCCAGCAGCCCCTTTGGACAGCTGGAGTTTCGAGAGACCCAGTACTTC. Protein product: CASSPFGQLEFRETQYF.

Comment on this clonotype: A much more abundant neighbour one base away suggests this may be a read error. The rearrangement uses TRBV14 and TRBJ2-1; a weak D match, TRBD1 (5 bases). The germline V gene has CDR1 SGHDN and CDR2 FVKESK. This CDR3 is built from 15 residues. The V gene lost 1 base and the J gene lost 12 bases, with 19 bases spanning the gap. Written as DNA, the CDR3 is TGTGCCAGCAGCCAAGGACAGAATAATGTGGATGGGCAGTTCTTC. Translating gives CASSQGQNNVDGQFF.

In this sample, this clonotype turned up many times. J is TRBJ2-2 and V is TRBV29-1; 7 positions match TRBD2. Germline V lookup: CDR1 SQVTM, CDR2 ANQGSEA. J gave up 2 bases and V 7 bases, and 7 bases lay outside the gene matches. The CDR3 has 14 amino acids. The CDR3 DNA reads TGCAGCGGTAGTCCTAGCGGAAACACCGGGGAGCTGTTTTTT. This sequence encodes CSGSPSGNTGELFF.